This T cell receptor (beta chain) was captured by sequencing in a study of T cells in Graves' hyperthyroidism and ophthalmopathy. About this clonotype itself: The target antigen is unknown.

Germline CDR1 is SGDLS and CDR2 is YYNGEE. Germline trimming cut 3 bases from V and 6 bases from J; bases unmatched to any gene: 7. CDR3 length: 15 residues. Whole-study findings and limits: From stable hyperthyroidism, ophthalmopathy was set apart by a 13 V-J model. Appearing also in blood were most of the thyroid clonotypes expanded above 0.001.

RNA transcripts served as the template for amplifying TCR beta CDR3 regions. A set of HTBI primers served as the primers for a first-round RT-PCR of the TCR CDR3. MiXCR, run by TCRdb on the multiplex PCR reads, gives a single entry per CDR3 protein. There are fewer than 500,000 distinct CDR3 sequences in the sample; 13% occur only once, and roughly 20% lies in the top ten. This chain connects TRBV9 to TRBJ1-5, with 9 bases fitting TRBD1. The sequenced material came from blood. This receptor was taken from a young man with Graves' hyperthyroidism that later progressed to Graves' ophthalmopathy. The CDR3 DNA sequence: TGTGCCAGCAGCGCAAGGGACAGGGTTGGTCAGCCCCAGCATTTT. Its translation: CASSARDRVGQPQHF.